This TCR beta chain stems from a study of high-grade serous ovarian cancer treatment subgroups. Across the whole study: Each sample yielded on average about 7,000 unique TCR beta rearrangements from some 15,000 reads.

CDR3 length equals 16 residues. Germline V CDR1 and CDR2: SGHDN, FVKESK. V was shortened by 2 bases and J by 0 bases, with 8 bases between the two germline ends. Clones were read by immunoSEQ multiplex PCR, and TCRdb kept only the in-frame ones, dropping some. Here the sample spans 4,100 or so clones, more than 70% being singletons. Tumor samples were obtained before definitive surgery or chemotherapy. The rearrangement joins TRBV14 to TRBJ2-6; no clear D gene. The clonotype comes from a human donor with high-grade serous ovarian cancer. Source material: tumor tissue. The DNA for the CDR3 is TGTGCCAGCAGCCAATCAGGACCCTCTGGGGCCAACGTCCTGACTTTC. Amino acid sequence: CASSQSGPSGANVLTF.